Below, 29 T cell receptor beta chains from the same sample are listed, as sequenced in a study of OX40 agonist ivuxolimab in advanced cancers. Only in-frame clones appear in the TCRdb table, and some are missing; sequencing was by immunoSEQ multiplex PCR. The data contain some 50,000 clones, 80% to 90% of them seen just once; the ten biggest clones take up 1.5% to 2%. The sequences come from CD4+ or CD8+ T cells sorted from blood, collected in a trial of the OX40 agonist ivuxolimab. The source of these receptors is an adult with an advanced solid tumor such as melanoma, head and neck, liver or kidney cancer.

Only a few counts were recorded for this clone. One end of the junction fails to match germline, which may point to a read error. This chain joins TRBV7-2 and TRBJ2-3; 10 bases are shared with TRBD2. This CDR3 is built from 13 residues. Germline V gene data show CDR1 as SGHTA and CDR2 as FQGNSA. CDR3 bases: TGTGCCAGCAGCTCTTCGCCCCAGCGGGAGGGAAAATTT. Translating it yields CASSSSPQREGKF.

The chain combines TRBV5-4 with TRBJ2-7, with 8 bases aligning to TRBD1. Per the germline V gene, CDR1 is SGHNT and CDR2 is YYREEE (reference sequence). With V trimmed by 4 bases and J by 5 bases, 5 bases remained unmatched. This CDR3 has 13 residues. The CDR3 DNA follows: TGTGCCAGCAGCCTAGACAGGGGCGACGAGCAGTACTTC. Protein: CASSLDRGDEQYF.

By sample share, this clone is medium-sized. V and J are TRBV7-2 and TRBJ2-1, with 7 nucleotides matching TRBD2. The V and J ends lost 1 base and 6 bases, in that order; junction bases with no gene match: 6. Per germline, CDR1 SGHTA and CDR2 FQGNSA. This CDR3 is 15 amino acids long. In DNA, the CDR3 is TGTGCCAGCAGCTTAGTTGGACTAGTGCGCAATGAGCAGTTCTTC. This gives the protein CASSLVGLVRNEQFF.

The chain uses TRBV28 and TRBJ2-3; no firm D call. Trimming pared 6 bases from V and 0 bases from J, leaving 19 bases between. CDR1 and CDR2 (germline): MDHEN, SYDVKM. This CDR3 is built from 17 residues. The CDR3 nucleotides read TGTGCCAGCAGCTTTTATGGTGGTGGCCGCAGCACAGATACGCAGTATTTT. Residues: CASSFYGGGRSTDTQYF.

This rearrangement joins TRBV18 to TRBJ1-1; D remains unclear. Trimming stripped 3 bases from V and 0 bases from J, with 14 bases between. This CDR3 contains 16 residues. The germline V gene encodes CDR1 KGHSH and CDR2 LQKENI. DNA of the CDR3: TGTGCCAGCTCACCTTCCACGGAGACTATGAACACTGAAGCTTTCTTT. This sequence encodes CASSPSTETMNTEAFF.

The chain carries TRBV4-1 and TRBJ1-2; 8 bases match TRBD1. Germline V gene lookup returns CDR1 MGHRA and CDR2 YSYEKL. Trimming took 6 bases from V and 4 from J; bases not matched to a gene: 22. The CDR3 extends over 19 amino acids. The CDR3 sequence: CASSPLVGRGRKFGYGYTF. CDR3 DNA sequence: TGCGCCAGCAGTCCCTTAGTTGGCAGGGGGCGTAAGTTCGGCTATGGCTACACCTTC.

This chain joins TRBV4-3 and TRBJ2-7; the match to TRBD2 covers 10 bases. The CDR3 is 16 residues long. V trimming: 1 base; J trimming: 7 bases; junction bases outside the gene matches: 10. Per germline, CDR1 LGHNA and CDR2 YSLEER. In DNA form, the CDR3 reads TGCGCCAGCAGCCAAGCAATCCTAGCGGGAGATCGTGAGCAGTACTTC. Protein: CASSQAILAGDREQYF.

This clone was found a few times. The V and J genes are TRBV2 and TRBJ2-4, with D perhaps given as TRBD1 or TRBD2 (5 bases each). Trimming took off 2 bases at V and 1 base at J, with 6 bases between the two ends. The CDR3 has 14 amino acids. Germline V gene lookup returns CDR1 SNHLY and CDR2 FYNNEI. The CDR3 DNA reads as TGTGCCAGCAGTGAATGGGGGGCCAAAAACATTCAGTACTTC. Protein: CASSEWGAKNIQYF.

CDR3 DNA: TGTGCCAGCAGCCCCCCGACGGACTTATATGGCTACACCTTC. Amino acids: CASSPPTDLYGYTF. The chain carries TRBV7-8 and TRBJ1-2; D unclear. There are 14 residues in the CDR3. Germline V gene sequence: CDR1 SGHVS, CDR2 FQNEAQ. The ends were cut back, 5 bases at V and 5 bases at J, with 15 bases in the middle.

This chain links TRBV10-3 with TRBJ2-7; 8 bases are a match to TRBD1. CDR1 is ENHRY, CDR2 SYGVKD, per germline. The CDR3 loop spans 14 amino acids. Trimming took 3 bases from V and 3 from J; bases not matched to a gene: 4. The CDR3 DNA reads TGTGCCATCAGTGAACGCGGACAGGGCTACGAGCAGTACTTC. Encoded protein: CAISERGQGYEQYF.

CDR3 residues: CSVAGQDSQPQHF. DNA for the CDR3: TGCAGCGTTGCGGGCCAGGATTCCCAGCCCCAGCATTTT. The rearrangement links TRBV29-1 to TRBJ1-5; no clear D gene. This CDR3 contains 13 residues. Germline CDR1 and CDR2: SQVTM and ANQGSEA. V was pared by 4 bases and J by 7 bases, with 14 bases between.

Only a few counts were recorded for this clone. CDR3 residues: CASSSHLYNEQFF. CDR3 DNA sequence: TGTGCCAGCAGCTCCCACCTTTACAATGAGCAGTTCTTC. V gene TRBV11-1 combines with J gene TRBJ2-1; D is unclear. Germline V gene sequence: CDR1 SGHAT, CDR2 FQDESV (reference sequence). The CDR3 has 13 residues. V was cut by 4 bases and J by 4 bases, with 8 bases left in between.

The chain is built from TRBV6-5 and TRBJ1-3; D is unresolved. Germline values: CDR1 MNHEY, CDR2 SVGAGI. The CDR3 is made up of 15 amino acids. V dropped 6 bases and J dropped 4 bases, with 16 bases sitting between them. The CDR3, as DNA: TGTGCCAGCAGGACCACTCGGAGAGCCGGAAACACCATATATTTT. This translates into CASRTTRRAGNTIYF.

The chain employs TRBV2 and TRBJ2-3; D remains unclear. The germline V gene encodes CDR1 SNHLY and CDR2 FYNNEI. Trimming stripped 3 bases from V and 15 bases from J, with 7 bases between. The CDR3 totals 9 residues. CDR3 residues: CASSDDPYF. The CDR3 coding sequence is TGTGCCAGCAGTGATGACCCTTATTTT.

The CDR3 region has the DNA TGTGCCAGCAGCTTTGGTTCCTCTGGAAACACCATATATTTT. Amino acids: CASSFGSSGNTIYF. V gene TRBV5-5 combines with J gene TRBJ1-3; D ambiguous. Trimming removed 2 bases at V and 0 bases at J, with 6 bases between. The CDR3 has 14 residues. Germline V gene sequence: CDR1 SGHKS, CDR2 YYEKEE (reference sequence).

This clone was detected once. The CDR3 region is CASSVPWTKPDNTEAFF. In nucleotides, the CDR3 is TGTGCCAGCAGTGTCCCCTGGACTAAGCCGGACAACACTGAAGCTTTCTTT. The chain carries TRBV2 and TRBJ1-1; no firm D call. CDR1 is SNHLY and CDR2 is FYNNEI in the germline V gene. V dropped 4 bases and J dropped 2 bases, with 20 bases sitting between them. The CDR3 runs 17 residues. The full variable domain, rest sourced from reference TRBV2 and TRBJ1-1, is EPEVTQTPSHQVTQMGQEVILRCVPISNHLYFYWYRQILGQKVEFLVSFYNNEISEKSEIFDDQFSVERPDGSNFTLKIRSTKLEDSAMYFCASSVPWTKPDNTEAFFGQGTRLTVV.

This chain joins TRBV29-1 and TRBJ1-3; D gene ambiguous. Germline lookup yields CDR1 SQVTM and CDR2 ANQGSEA. This CDR3 contains 12 residues. V gave up 7 bases and J gave up 0 bases, with 7 bases separating them. CDR3 sequence: CSAVSSGNTIYF. Written as DNA, the CDR3 is TGCAGCGCCGTAAGCTCTGGAAACACCATATATTTT. Filled out from reference TRBV29-1 and TRBJ1-3, the complete variable domain reads SAVISQKPSRDICQRGTSLTIQCQVDSQVTMMFWYRQQPGQSLTLIATANQGSEATYESGFVIDKFPISRPNLTFSTLTVSNMSPEDSSIYLCSAVSSGNTIYFGEGSWLTVV.

The J gene is TRBJ1-4, the V gene TRBV10-3; 7 bases agree with TRBD1. V gave up 3 bases and J gave up 6 bases; unmatched junction bases: 7. CDR3 length equals 15 residues. Germline loops: CDR1 ENHRY, CDR2 SYGVKD. The CDR3 region is CAISDRTGSDEKLFF. DNA of the CDR3: TGTGCCATCAGTGACCGGACAGGATCGGATGAAAAACTGTTTTTT.

The chain links TRBV11-3 to TRBJ2-5; D is tentatively TRBD1 or TRBD2 (6 bases each). The J call may be in error: the DNA end matches TRBJ2-7 better. The CDR3 has 14 amino acids. Germline CDR1 is SGHNT and CDR2 is YENEEA. For the CDR3, the DNA is TGTGCCAGCAGCTTAGGGGGGGCAGGCGACGAGCAGTACTTC. Translation: CASSLGGAGDEQYF.

J is TRBJ2-7 and V is TRBV5-1, with a tentative D call TRBD1 (5 bases). V was cut by 5 bases and J by 3 bases, with 12 bases left in between. CDR1 SGHRS and CDR2 YFSETQ come from the germline V gene. CDR3 size: 13 residues. The CDR3 DNA is TGCGCCAGCAGGATACAGGCCAACTACGAGCAGTACTTC. Protein sequence: CASRIQANYEQYF.

V usage is TRBV28 and J usage is TRBJ2-5; D is uncertain. The CDR3 is 14 residues long. CDR1 and CDR2 (germline): MDHEN, SYDVKM. The germline V and J ends were trimmed by 2 bases and 5 bases, with 12 bases remaining between them. In nucleotides, the CDR3 is TGTGCCAGCAGTTTACGGCAAGACGGGGAGACCCAGTACTTC. Its translation is CASSLRQDGETQYF. Together with reference TRBV28 and TRBJ2-5, the CDR3 gives the full variable domain: DVKVTQSSRYLVKRTGEKVFLECVQDMDHENMFWYRQDPGLGLRLIYFSYDVKMKEKGDIPEGYSVSREKKERFSLILESASTNQTSMYLCASSLRQDGETQYFGPGTRLLVL.

The genes are TRBV13 and TRBJ2-5; 11 bases agree with TRBD2. Germline V gives CDR1 PRHDT, CDR2 FYEKMQ (reference sequence). This CDR3 is 19 amino acids long. V was clipped by 0 bases and J by 1 base; unmatched bases: 10. CDR3 amino acids: CASSLGWSPLAGGQETQYF. The CDR3 nucleotides read TGTGCCAGCAGCTTAGGATGGTCCCCGCTAGCGGGAGGCCAAGAGACCCAGTACTTC.

V and J are TRBV5-1 and TRBJ2-4; D not resolved. CDR1 and CDR2 from the germline V gene are SGHRS and YFSETQ. Trimming removed 0 bases from V and 0 bases from J, with 7 bases in between. The CDR3 length is 15 residues. The CDR3, as DNA: TGCGCCAGCAGCTTGGACAGTAGAGCCAAAAACATTCAGTACTTC. Its translation: CASSLDSRAKNIQYF.

The chain uses TRBV4-2 and TRBJ2-2; 10 nucleotides match TRBD1. The length of the CDR3 is 15 residues. V lost 3 bases and J lost 4; bases outside the gene matches: 2. Germline CDR1 LGHNA, CDR2 YNFKEQ. CDR3 in DNA: TGTGCCAGCAGCCAGGGGACAGGGGTCACCGGGGAGCTGTTTTTT. Translation: CASSQGTGVTGELFF.

This clone was observed a few times. V usage is TRBV19 and J usage is TRBJ1-2; D remains ambiguous. The CDR3 contains 14 residues. The V end lost 4 bases, the J end lost 3 bases, and 12 bases lay between the germline ends. The germline V gene encodes CDR1 LNHDA and CDR2 SQIVND (reference sequence). CDR3 sequence (DNA): TGTGCCAGTAGTAATCAACCTTCTCACTATGGCTACACCTTC. Amino acids: CASSNQPSHYGYTF.

This chain connects TRBV10-2 to TRBJ2-7; 12 nucleotides agree with TRBD2. This CDR3 comprises 16 residues. Germline V lookup: CDR1 WSHSY, CDR2 SAAADI. V shed 7 bases and J 12 bases; nucleotides not matched to a gene: 19. In DNA form, the CDR3 reads TGCGCCAGCATTCAACGGACCGGGACTAGCGGGTCCCCCGCGTACTTC. Its protein is CASIQRTGTSGSPAYF.

This clone was picked up a small number of times. V and J are TRBV29-1 and TRBJ2-3; D is perhaps TRBD1 (5 bases). This CDR3 comprises 12 residues. Trimming left V 5 bases short and J 1 base short, with 7 bases between. CDR1 and CDR2 from the germline V gene are SQVTM and ANQGSEA. The chain's CDR3 is CSVSRGTDTQYF. In DNA form, the CDR3 reads TGCAGCGTTTCCAGGGGCACAGATACGCAGTATTTT.

Details on this clone: No conserved phenylalanine or tryptophan is present at the end of the CDR3, so a read error is the likely explanation. Because the CDR3's place on the DNA is in doubt, the DNA is left out and the CDR3 is given as listed by TCRdb. The V gene is TRBV5-6, the J gene TRBJ1-2; no DNA check was done on the table's D call, TRBD1. The germline V gene encodes CDR1 SGHDT and CDR2 YYEEEE. The CDR3 totals 11 residues, both ends included. The CDR3 here is CATEKPETGQP.

This clone was counted only a few times. The chain employs TRBV6-5 and TRBJ2-7; 12 nucleotides align to TRBD1. This CDR3 region has 15 residues. From germline, CDR1 is MNHEY and CDR2 SVGAGI. With V trimmed by 5 bases and J by 7 bases, 9 bases remained unmatched. For the CDR3, the DNA is TGTGCCAGCAGTCAGGGACAGGGGGCGCTGGGGGAGCAGTACTTC. Translation: CASSQGQGALGEQYF.